This T cell receptor (beta chain) was captured by sequencing in a study of blood T cell repertoires in COVID-19. Germline CDR1 reads LNHDA; CDR2 reads SQIVND (reference sequence). V shed 3 bases and J 5 bases; nucleotides not matched to a gene: 7. There are 16 residues in the CDR3. TCRdb keeps only in-frame clones here, not all; method: immunoSEQ multiplex PCR. Of approximately 500,000 clones listed, roughly nine tenths are singletons. The source material was peripheral blood. The clonotype was recovered from a woman in her 50s with COVID-19, enrolled during active disease. The genes are TRBV19 and TRBJ2-2, with TRBD1 identical over 9 bases. The CDR3 region is CASSMGTGGWTGELFF. The CDR3 DNA reads as TGTGCCAGTAGTATGGGAACAGGGGGCTGGACCGGGGAGCTGTTTTTT.